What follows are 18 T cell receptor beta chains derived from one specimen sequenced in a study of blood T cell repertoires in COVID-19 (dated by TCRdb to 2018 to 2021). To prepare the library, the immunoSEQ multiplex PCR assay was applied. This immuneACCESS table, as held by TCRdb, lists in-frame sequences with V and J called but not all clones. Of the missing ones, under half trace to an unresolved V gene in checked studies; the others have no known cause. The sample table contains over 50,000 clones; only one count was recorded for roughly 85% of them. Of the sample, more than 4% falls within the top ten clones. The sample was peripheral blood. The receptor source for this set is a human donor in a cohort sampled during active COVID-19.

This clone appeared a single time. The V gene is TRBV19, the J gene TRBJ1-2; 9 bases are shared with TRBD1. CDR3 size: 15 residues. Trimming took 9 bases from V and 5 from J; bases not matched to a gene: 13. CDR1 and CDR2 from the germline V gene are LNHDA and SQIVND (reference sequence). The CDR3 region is CASSQPGQGPYGYTF. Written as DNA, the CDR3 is TGTGCCAGCTCTCAACCGGGACAGGGACCGTATGGCTACACCTTC.

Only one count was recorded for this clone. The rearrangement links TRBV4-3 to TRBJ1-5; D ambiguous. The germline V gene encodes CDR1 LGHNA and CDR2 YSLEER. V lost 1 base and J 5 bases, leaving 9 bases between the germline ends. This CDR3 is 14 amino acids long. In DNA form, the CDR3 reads TGCGCCAGCAGCCAAGCCAGGAATTATCAGCCCCAGCATTTT. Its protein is CASSQARNYQPQHF.

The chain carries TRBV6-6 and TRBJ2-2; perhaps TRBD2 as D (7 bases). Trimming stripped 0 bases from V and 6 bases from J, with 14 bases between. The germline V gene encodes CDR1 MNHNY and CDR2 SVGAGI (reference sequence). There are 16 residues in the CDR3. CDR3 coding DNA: TGTGCCAGCAGTTACTCGGGGGGGCTAGGGTCCGGGGAGCTGTTTTTT. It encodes CASSYSGGLGSGELFF.

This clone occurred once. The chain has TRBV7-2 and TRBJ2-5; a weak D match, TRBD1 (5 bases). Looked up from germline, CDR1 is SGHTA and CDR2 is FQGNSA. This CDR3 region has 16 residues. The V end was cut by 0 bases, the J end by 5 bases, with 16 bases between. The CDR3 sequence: CASSLAFRQSKETQYF. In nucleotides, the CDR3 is TGTGCCAGCAGCTTAGCGTTTCGACAGAGTAAGGAGACCCAGTACTTC.

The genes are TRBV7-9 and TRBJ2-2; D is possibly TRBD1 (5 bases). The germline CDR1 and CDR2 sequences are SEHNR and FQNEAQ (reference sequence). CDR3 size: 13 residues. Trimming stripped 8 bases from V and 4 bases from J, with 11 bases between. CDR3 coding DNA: TGTGCCAGCCGAGACAGCGCCACCGGGGAGCTGTTTTTT. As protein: CASRDSATGELFF. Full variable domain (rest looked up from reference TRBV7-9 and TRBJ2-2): DTGVSQNPRHKITKRGQNVTFRCDPISEHNRLYWYRQTLGQGPEFLTYFQNEAQLEKSRLLSDRFSAERPKGSFSTLEIQRTEQGDSAMYLCASRDSATGELFFGEGSRLTVL.

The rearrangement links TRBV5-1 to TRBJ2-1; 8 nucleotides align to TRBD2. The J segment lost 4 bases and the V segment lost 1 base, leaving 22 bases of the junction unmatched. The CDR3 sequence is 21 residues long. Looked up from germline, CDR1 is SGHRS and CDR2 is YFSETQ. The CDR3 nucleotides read TGCGCCAGCAGCTTGCTCGGGATAGGGACTAGAGGCTCTAGGGAGTACAATGAGCAGTTCTTC. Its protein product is CASSLLGIGTRGSREYNEQFF.

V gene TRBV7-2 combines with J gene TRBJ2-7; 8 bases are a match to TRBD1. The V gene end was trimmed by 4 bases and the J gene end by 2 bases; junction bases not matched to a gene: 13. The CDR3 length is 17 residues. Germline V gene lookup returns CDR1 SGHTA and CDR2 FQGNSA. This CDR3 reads CASSSPGTGRRTYEQYF. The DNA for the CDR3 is TGTGCCAGCAGCTCTCCGGGGACAGGCCGTAGAACCTACGAGCAGTACTTC.

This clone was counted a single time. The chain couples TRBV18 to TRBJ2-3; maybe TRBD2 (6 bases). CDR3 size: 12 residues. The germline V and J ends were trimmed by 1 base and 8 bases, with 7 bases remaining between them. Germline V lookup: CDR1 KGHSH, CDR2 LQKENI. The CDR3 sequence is CASSPLGGTQYF. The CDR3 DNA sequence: TGTGCCAGCTCACCACTCGGGGGTACGCAGTATTTT.

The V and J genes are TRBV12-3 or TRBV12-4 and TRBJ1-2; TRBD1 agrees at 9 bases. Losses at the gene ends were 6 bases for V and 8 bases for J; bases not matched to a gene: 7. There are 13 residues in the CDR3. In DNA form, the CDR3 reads TGTGCCAGCAGCCTGACAGGGGGTGGAGGCTACACCTTC. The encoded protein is CASSLTGGGGYTF.

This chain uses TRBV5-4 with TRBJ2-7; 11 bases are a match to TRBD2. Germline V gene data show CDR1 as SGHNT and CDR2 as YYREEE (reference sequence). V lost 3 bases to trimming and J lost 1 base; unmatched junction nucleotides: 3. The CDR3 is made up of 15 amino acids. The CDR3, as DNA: TGTGCCAGCAGCTCTGGGACTAGCGGATCCTACGAGCAGTACTTC. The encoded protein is CASSSGTSGSYEQYF.

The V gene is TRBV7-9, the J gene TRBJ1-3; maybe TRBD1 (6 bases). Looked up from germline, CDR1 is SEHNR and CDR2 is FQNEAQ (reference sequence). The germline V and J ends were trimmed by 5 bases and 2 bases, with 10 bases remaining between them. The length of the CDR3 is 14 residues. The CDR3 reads CASSEQGTGNTIYF. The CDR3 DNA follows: TGTGCCAGCAGCGAACAGGGTACTGGAAACACCATATATTTT. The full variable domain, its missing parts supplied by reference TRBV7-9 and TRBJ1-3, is DTGVSQNPRHKITKRGQNVTFRCDPISEHNRLYWYRQTLGQGPEFLTYFQNEAQLEKSRLLSDRFSAERPKGSFSTLEIQRTEQGDSAMYLCASSEQGTGNTIYFGEGSWLTVV.

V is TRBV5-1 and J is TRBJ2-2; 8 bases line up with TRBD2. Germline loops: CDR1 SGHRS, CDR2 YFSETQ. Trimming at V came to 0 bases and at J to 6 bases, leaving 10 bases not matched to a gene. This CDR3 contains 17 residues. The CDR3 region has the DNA TGCGCCAGCAGCTTGGTCGGAGGACTAGCAAGTGCCGGGGAGCTGTTTTTT. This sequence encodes CASSLVGGLASAGELFF.

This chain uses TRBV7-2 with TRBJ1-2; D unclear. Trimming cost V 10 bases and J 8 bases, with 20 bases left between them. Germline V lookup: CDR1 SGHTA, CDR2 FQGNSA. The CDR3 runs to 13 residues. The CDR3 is CATAQDSLVGYTF. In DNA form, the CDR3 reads TGTGCCACAGCCCAAGACTCATTGGTAGGCTACACCTTC.

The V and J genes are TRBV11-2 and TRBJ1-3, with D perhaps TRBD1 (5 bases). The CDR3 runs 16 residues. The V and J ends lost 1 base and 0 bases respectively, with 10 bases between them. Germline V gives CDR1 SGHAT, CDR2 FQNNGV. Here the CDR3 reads CASSLGPGGSGNTIYF. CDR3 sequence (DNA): TGTGCCAGCAGCTTAGGACCGGGGGGCTCTGGAAACACCATATATTTT.

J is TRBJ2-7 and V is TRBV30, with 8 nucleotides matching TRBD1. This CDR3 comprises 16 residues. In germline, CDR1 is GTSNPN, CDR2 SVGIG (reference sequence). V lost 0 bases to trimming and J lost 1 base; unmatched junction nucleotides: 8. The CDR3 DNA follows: TGTGCCTGGAGTGTCCCGTACCGGGACAGGTCCTACGAGCAGTACTTC. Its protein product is CAWSVPYRDRSYEQYF.

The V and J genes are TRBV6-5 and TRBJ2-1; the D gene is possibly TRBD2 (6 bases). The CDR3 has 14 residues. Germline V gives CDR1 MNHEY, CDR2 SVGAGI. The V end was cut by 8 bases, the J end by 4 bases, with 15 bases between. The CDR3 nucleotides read TGTGCCAGCCGACGGGCTAGCGCATACAATGAGCAGTTCTTC. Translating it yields CASRRASAYNEQFF.

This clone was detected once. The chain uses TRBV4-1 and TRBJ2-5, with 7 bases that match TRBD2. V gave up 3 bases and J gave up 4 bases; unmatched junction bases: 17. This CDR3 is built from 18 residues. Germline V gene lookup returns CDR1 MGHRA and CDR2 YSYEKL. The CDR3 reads CASSHPEGGPLVGETQYF. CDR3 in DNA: TGCGCCAGCAGCCACCCCGAGGGAGGGCCATTGGTAGGAGAGACCCAGTACTTC.

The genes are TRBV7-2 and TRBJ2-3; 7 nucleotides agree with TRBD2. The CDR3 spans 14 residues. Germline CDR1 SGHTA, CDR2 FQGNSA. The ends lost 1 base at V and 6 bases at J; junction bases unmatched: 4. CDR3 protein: CASSLGGGRDTQYF. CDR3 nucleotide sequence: TGTGCCAGCAGCTTAGGCGGGGGAAGGGATACGCAGTATTTT. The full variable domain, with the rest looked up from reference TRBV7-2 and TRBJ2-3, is GAGVSQSPSNKVTEKGKDVELRCDPISGHTALYWYRQSLGQGLEFLIYFQGNSAPDKSGLPSDRFSAERTGGSVSTLTIQRTQQEDSAVYLCASSLGGGRDTQYFGPGTRLTVL.